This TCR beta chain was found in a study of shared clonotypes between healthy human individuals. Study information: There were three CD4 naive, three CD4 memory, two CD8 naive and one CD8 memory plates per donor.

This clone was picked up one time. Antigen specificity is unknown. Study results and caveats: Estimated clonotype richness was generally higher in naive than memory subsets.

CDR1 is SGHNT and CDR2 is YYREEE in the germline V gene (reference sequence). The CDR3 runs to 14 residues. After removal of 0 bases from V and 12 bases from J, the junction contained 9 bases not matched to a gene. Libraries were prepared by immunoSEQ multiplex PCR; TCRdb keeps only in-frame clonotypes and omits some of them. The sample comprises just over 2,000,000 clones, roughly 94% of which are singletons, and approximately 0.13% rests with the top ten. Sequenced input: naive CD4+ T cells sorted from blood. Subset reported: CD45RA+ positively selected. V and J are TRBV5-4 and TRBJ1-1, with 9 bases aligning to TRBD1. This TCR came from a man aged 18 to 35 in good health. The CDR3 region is CASSLGGGTGSTFF. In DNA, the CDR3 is TGTGCCAGCAGCTTGGGAGGCGGGACAGGGAGTACTTTCTTT.